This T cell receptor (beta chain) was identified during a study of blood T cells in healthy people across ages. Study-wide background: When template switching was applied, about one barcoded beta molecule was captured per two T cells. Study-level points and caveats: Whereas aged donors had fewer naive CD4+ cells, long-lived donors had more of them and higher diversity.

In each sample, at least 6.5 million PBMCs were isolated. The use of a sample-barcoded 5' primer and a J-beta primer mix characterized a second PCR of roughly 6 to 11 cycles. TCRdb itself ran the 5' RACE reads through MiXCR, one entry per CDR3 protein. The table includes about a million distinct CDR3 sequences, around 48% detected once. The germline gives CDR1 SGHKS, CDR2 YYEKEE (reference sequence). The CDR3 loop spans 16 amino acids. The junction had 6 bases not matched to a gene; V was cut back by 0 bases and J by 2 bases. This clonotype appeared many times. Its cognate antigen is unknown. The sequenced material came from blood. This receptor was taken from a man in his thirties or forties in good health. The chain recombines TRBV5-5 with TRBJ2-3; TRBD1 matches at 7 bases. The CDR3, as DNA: TGTGCCAGCAGCTTGGGGTTGGGACAGTACACAGATACGCAGTATTTT. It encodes CASSLGLGQYTDTQYF.